What follows are 9 T cell receptor beta chains derived from one specimen sequenced in a study of vaccination effects on CD4 cells after COVID-19 (dated by TCRdb to the early 2020s). After more than nine days of culture, CD4+ T cells were isolated with the EasySep CD4+ T cell isolation kit. Two doses of either the BNT162b2 or the mRNA-1273 mRNA SARS-CoV-2 vaccine were administered to participants. To prepare the library, the immunoSEQ multiplex PCR assay was applied. TCRdb carries this immuneACCESS record with in-frame sequences only. Its versions omit some clonotypes, under half of them owing to an unresolved V gene in the studies checked, with the rest unexplained. The sample data list approximately 57,000 clones, and 78% of these were observed just once. The ten top clones hold approximately 4.5% of the sample. These TCRs are of unknown antigen specificity. This specimen consisted of CD4+ T cells from PBMCs cultured without peptide, obtained after COVID-19 vaccination. All receptors derive from a human donor who received a COVID-19 vaccine.

J is TRBJ2-1 and V is TRBV6-1, with D tentatively TRBD1 (6 bases). CDR1 and CDR2 from the germline V gene are MNHNS and SASEGT. This CDR3 comprises 17 residues. Between the trimmed V and J ends, which lost 2 bases and 4 bases, there was a span of 18 bases. CDR3 sequence (DNA): TGTGCCAGCAGTGAACTACATGGACAGATGATTTACAATGAGCAGTTCTTC. Translation gives CASSELHGQMIYNEQFF.

This sequence joins TRBV14 and TRBJ2-1, with 12 bases fitting TRBD2. The CDR3 has 16 residues. Germline V gene lookup returns CDR1 SGHDN and CDR2 FVKESK. Unmatched junction bases numbered 7, after V lost 4 bases and J lost 6 bases. In DNA, the CDR3 is TGTGCCAGCAGCCCCTACCTAGCGGGGGGGGGCAATGAGCAGTTCTTC. It encodes CASSPYLAGGGNEQFF.

This chain uses TRBV9 with TRBJ2-3; 11 bases map to TRBD2. Looked up from germline, CDR1 is SGDLS and CDR2 is YYNGEE. With 0 bases clipped from V and 6 bases from J, the junction kept 9 bases outside the gene matches. The CDR3 extends over 17 amino acids. Here the CDR3 DNA reads TGTGCCAGCAGCGTAGGGGGTAGCGGGGGGGCAACCGATACGCAGTATTTT. It is translated as CASSVGGSGGATDTQYF.

The chain carries TRBV18 and TRBJ2-7; D is unresolved. Trimming cost V 4 bases and J 4 bases, with 8 bases left between them. The CDR3 spans 12 residues. Per the germline V gene, CDR1 is KGHSH and CDR2 is LQKENI. The CDR3 sequence: CASSLSGYEQYF. The CDR3 coding sequence is TGTGCCAGCTCACTCTCAGGTTACGAGCAGTACTTC.

This clone has only a few counts. Here the CDR3 reads CASSGRWAGELFF. DNA of the CDR3: TGTGCCAGCAGTGGGAGGTGGGCCGGGGAGCTGTTTTTT. The chain has TRBV9 and TRBJ2-2, with a weak D call TRBD2 (6 bases). CDR1 is SGDLS, CDR2 YYNGEE, per germline. This CDR3 comprises 13 residues. V shed 5 bases and J shed 6 bases, with 11 bases lying between them. Together with reference TRBV9 and TRBJ2-2, the CDR3 gives the full variable domain: DSGVTQTPKHLITATGQRVTLRCSPRSGDLSVYWYQQSLDQGLQFLIQYYNGEERAKGNILERFSAQQFPDLHSELNLSSLELGDSALYFCASSGRWAGELFFGEGSRLTVL.

The genes are TRBV18 and TRBJ1-6; 7 positions agree with TRBD1. Losses at the gene ends were 2 bases for V and 6 bases for J; bases not matched to a gene: 4. The CDR3 spans 15 residues. Germline loops: CDR1 KGHSH, CDR2 LQKENI. DNA for the CDR3: TGTGCCAGCTCACCAAACAGGGGCCCTAATTCACCCCTCCACTTT. Translating it yields CASSPNRGPNSPLHF. Looking up the rest from reference TRBV18 and TRBJ1-6 gives the full variable domain: NAGVMQNPRHLVRRRGQEARLRCSPMKGHSHVYWYRQLPEEGLKFMVYLQKENIIDESGMPKERFSAEFPKEGPSILRIQQVVRGDSAAYFCASSPNRGPNSPLHFGNGTRLTVT.

The V and J genes are TRBV24-1 and TRBJ2-3, with 9 positions matching TRBD1. The V and J ends lost 4 bases and 2 bases, in that order; junction bases with no gene match: 3. The CDR3 has 15 amino acids. Germline lookup yields CDR1 KGHDR and CDR2 SFDVKD. The CDR3 coding sequence is TGTGCCACCAGTGAGGGACAGGGAGACACAGATACGCAGTATTTT. Translated: CATSEGQGDTDTQYF.

The chain links TRBV11-2 to TRBJ2-5; D call uncertain. CDR1 and CDR2 from the germline V gene are SGHAT and FQNNGV. This CDR3 is built from 13 residues. Trimming left V 5 bases short and J 3 bases short, with 10 bases between. This chain's CDR3 is CASSRGHKETQYF. As DNA, the CDR3 is TGTGCCAGCAGCCGCGGCCACAAAGAGACCCAGTACTTC.

V usage is TRBV19 and J usage is TRBJ2-1; 10 bases match TRBD2. Trimming cost V 5 bases and J 0 bases; bases outside gene matches: 1. This CDR3 contains 15 residues. Germline CDR1 LNHDA, CDR2 SQIVND (reference sequence). CDR3 bases: TGTGCCAGTAGTCCTAGCGGGAGCTCCTACAATGAGCAGTTCTTC. It specifies CASSPSGSSYNEQFF.